This TCR beta chain originates from a study of T cells in Graves' hyperthyroidism and ophthalmopathy. There are many counts of this clonotype. V was clipped by 6 bases and J by 2 bases; unmatched bases: 7. Germline CDR1 and CDR2: WSHSY and SAAADI. The CDR3 extends over 16 amino acids. Amplified regions were TCR beta CDR3 sequences from RNA transcripts. A set of HTBI primers served as the primers for a first-round RT-PCR of the TCR CDR3. One entry per CDR3 protein results from TCRdb running MiXCR on the multiplex PCR reads. The sample contains under 700,000 distinct CDR3 sequences, 16% of which appear only once.

The sequencing input was blood. The sequence derives from a woman in her late teens or twenties with Graves' hyperthyroidism. The chain is built from TRBV10-2 and TRBJ2-5, with 12 bases that match TRBD2. The CDR3 here is CASRALAGGDQETQYF. The CDR3 region has the DNA TGCGCCAGCAGGGCCCTAGCGGGGGGGGATCAAGAGACCCAGTACTTC.